This TCR beta chain came from a study of T cells in tuberculosis. At the level of the study: IGRA-negative adolescents, IGRA-positive adolescents with latent tuberculosis and adults with active tuberculosis formed this South African cohort. Study-level findings and limits: The TCR-beta difference was not significant; alpha differences partly reflected length.

Time point denoted: new active TB diagnosis, blood taken before or within 7 days of starting treatment. Each patient had positive sputum smear microscopy and/or positive culture. The V end was cut by 1 base, the J end by 0 bases, with 7 bases between. Per germline, CDR1 SGHKS and CDR2 YYEKEE (reference sequence). The CDR3 spans 14 residues. Regarding this clone: The target antigen is unknown.

Data came from immunoSEQ multiplex PCR; TCRdb stores just in-frame clones and leaves some out. The data hold about 35,000 clones, with about 92% observed a single time. Sample: PBMCs, taken at tuberculosis diagnosis. This TCR was recovered from an adult with tuberculosis. Some clones in this sample may be carry-over from other donors' samples. The gene calls are TRBV5-5 and TRBJ1-2; D not certain. CDR3 amino acids: CASSLTVANYGYTF. CDR3 nucleotides: TGTGCCAGCAGCTTGACAGTCGCTAACTATGGCTACACCTTC.